This TCR beta chain appears in the sequencing data of a study of T cells after yellow fever vaccination. Looking at the study overall: Any fraction with a low cell number was prepared using SMART-Seq v4 Ultra Low Input.

Template switching with 5'RACE generated the TCR cDNA and added a universal primer site and UMIs. Using its own MiXCR run on the 5' RACE reads, TCRdb lists one record per CDR3 protein. The data contain 400,000 to 650,000 distinct CDR3 sequences, 21% of them singletons. The V gene lost 4 bases and the J gene lost 9 bases, with 19 bases spanning the gap. There are 15 residues in the CDR3. Germline V gene lookup returns CDR1 LGHNA and CDR2 YNFKEQ. In this sample, this clonotype turned up a few times. Its antigen is undetermined. Regarding the study as a whole: At around 95% for CD4 and about 88% for CD8, most primary-vaccination clones showed up again after the booster. Just a small share of clonotypes turned up in the CD4 compartment as well as the CD8 compartment.

The source was PBMCs, collected less than 25 days after the first yellow fever vaccination. The V call is TRBV4-2, the J call TRBJ2-1; D is perhaps TRBD1 or TRBD2 (5 bases each). The receptor was isolated from a man younger than 35 who received the YFV17D yellow fever vaccine. Here the CDR3 reads CASSRIGTPGSEQFF. The CDR3 nucleotides are TGTGCCAGCAGCCGAATCGGGACCCCGGGGAGTGAGCAGTTCTTC.